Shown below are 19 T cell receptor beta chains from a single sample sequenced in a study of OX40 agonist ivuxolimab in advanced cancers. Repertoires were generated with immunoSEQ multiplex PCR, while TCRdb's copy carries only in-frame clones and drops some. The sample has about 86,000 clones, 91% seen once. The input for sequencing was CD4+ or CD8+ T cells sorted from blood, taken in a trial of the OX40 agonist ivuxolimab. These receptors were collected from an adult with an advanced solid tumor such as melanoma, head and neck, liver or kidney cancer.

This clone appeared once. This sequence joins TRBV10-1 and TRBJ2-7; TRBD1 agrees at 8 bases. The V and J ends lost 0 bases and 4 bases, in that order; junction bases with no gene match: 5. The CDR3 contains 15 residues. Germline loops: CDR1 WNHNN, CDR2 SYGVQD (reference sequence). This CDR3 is CASSESLGQGYEQYF. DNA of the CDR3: TGCGCCAGCAGTGAGTCCCTTGGACAGGGTTACGAGCAGTACTTC.

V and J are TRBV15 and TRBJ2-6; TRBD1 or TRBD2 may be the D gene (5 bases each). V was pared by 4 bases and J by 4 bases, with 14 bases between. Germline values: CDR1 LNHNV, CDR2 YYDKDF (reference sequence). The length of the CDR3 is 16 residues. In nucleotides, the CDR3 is TGTGCCACCAGCATGGGGGAATTATCCGGGGCCAACGTCCTGACTTTC. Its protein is CATSMGELSGANVLTF.

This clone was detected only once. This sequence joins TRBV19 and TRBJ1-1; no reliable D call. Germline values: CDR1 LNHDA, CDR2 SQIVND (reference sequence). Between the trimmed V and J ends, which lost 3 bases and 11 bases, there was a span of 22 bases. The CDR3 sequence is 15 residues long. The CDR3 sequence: CASSIRLTDPRGAFF. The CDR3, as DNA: TGTGCCAGTAGTATCCGATTGACTGACCCTCGAGGGGCTTTCTTT.

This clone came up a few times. This chain's CDR3 is CASRGGWDTGELFF. CDR3 bases: TGTGCCTCAAGAGGGGGGTGGGACACCGGGGAGCTGTTTTTT. This chain connects TRBV30 to TRBJ2-2; D may be TRBD1 or TRBD2 (6 bases each). Trimming cost V 7 bases and J 3 bases, with 15 bases left between them. Germline CDR1 is GTSNPN and CDR2 is SVGIG (reference sequence). This CDR3 has 14 amino acids.

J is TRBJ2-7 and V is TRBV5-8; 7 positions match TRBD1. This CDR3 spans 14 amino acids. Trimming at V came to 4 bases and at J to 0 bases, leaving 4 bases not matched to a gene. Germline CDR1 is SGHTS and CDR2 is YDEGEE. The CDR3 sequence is CASSRGQTSYEQYF. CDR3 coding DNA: TGTGCCAGCAGCCGGGGACAGACCTCCTACGAGCAGTACTTC. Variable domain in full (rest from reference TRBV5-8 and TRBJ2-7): EAGVTQSPTHLIKTRGQQATLRCSPISGHTSVYWYQQALGLGLQFLLWYDEGEERNRGNFPPRFSGRQFPNYSSELNVNALELEDSALYLCASSRGQTSYEQYFGPGTRLTVT.

CDR3 loop: CASSFPWVSGNTIYF. The CDR3, as DNA: TGTGCCAGCAGCTTCCCATGGGTCTCTGGAAACACCATATATTTT. The V gene is TRBV7-9, the J gene TRBJ1-3; D is uncertain. Germline V lookup: CDR1 SEHNR, CDR2 FQNEAQ (reference sequence). Between the trimmed V and J ends, which lost 3 bases and 0 bases, there was a span of 9 bases. The CDR3 has 15 amino acids.

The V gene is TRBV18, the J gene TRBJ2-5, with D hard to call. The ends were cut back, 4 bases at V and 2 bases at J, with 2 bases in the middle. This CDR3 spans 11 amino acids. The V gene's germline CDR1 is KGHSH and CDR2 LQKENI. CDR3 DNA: TGTGCCAGCTCACTACAAGAGACCCAGTACTTC. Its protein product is CASSLQETQYF.

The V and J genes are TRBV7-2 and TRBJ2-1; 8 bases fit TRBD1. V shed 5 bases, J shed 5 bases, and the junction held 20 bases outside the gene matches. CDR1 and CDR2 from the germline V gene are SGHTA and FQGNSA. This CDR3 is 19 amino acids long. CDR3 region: CASSARRFGGQGRHNEQFF. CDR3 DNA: TGTGCCAGCAGCGCCCGGAGGTTTGGAGGACAGGGTAGACACAATGAGCAGTTCTTC. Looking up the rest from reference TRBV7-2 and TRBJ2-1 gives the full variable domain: GAGVSQSPSNKVTEKGKDVELRCDPISGHTALYWYRQSLGQGLEFLIYFQGNSAPDKSGLPSDRFSAERTGGSVSTLTIQRTQQEDSAVYLCASSARRFGGQGRHNEQFFGPGTRLTVL.

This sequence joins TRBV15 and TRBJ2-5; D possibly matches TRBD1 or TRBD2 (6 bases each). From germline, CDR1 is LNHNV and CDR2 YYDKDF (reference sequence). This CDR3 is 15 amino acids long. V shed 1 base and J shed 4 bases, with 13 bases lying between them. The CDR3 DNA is TGTGCCACCAGCAGAGTTGGTGGAGGGGGAGAGACCCAGTACTTC. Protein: CATSRVGGGGETQYF.

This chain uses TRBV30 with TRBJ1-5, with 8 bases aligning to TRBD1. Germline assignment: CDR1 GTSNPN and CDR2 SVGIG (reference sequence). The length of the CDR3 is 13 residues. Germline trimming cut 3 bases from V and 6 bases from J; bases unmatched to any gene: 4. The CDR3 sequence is CAWSARGLQPQHF. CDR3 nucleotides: TGTGCCTGGAGCGCCAGGGGGCTTCAGCCCCAGCATTTT.

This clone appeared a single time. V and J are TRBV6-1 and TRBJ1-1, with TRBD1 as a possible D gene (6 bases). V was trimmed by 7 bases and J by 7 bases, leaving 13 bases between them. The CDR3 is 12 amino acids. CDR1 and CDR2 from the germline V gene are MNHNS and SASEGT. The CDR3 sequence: CASITGANEAFF. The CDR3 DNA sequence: TGTGCCAGCATTACGGGGGCAAATGAAGCTTTCTTT.

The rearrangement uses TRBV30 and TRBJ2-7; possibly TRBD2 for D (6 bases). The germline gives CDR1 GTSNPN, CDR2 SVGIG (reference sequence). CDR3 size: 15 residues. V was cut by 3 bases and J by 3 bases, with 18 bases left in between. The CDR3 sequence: CAWRTPGLALYEQYF. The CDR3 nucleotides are TGTGCCTGGAGAACCCCGGGACTCGCACTCTACGAGCAGTACTTC.

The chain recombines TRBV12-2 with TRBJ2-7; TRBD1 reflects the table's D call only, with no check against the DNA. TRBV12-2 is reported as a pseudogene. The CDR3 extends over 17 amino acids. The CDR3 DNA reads TGTGCAAGTCGCTTAGCTTTCCAGGACAGTGTCAAAGTGGAGCAGTACTTC. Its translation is CASRLAFQDSVKVEQYF.

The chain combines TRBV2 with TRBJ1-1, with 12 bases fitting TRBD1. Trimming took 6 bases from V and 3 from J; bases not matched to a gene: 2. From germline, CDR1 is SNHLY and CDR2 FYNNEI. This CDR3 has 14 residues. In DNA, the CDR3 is TGTGCCAGCAGGGGGACAGGGGGCTACACTGAAGCTTTCTTT. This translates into CASRGTGGYTEAFF.

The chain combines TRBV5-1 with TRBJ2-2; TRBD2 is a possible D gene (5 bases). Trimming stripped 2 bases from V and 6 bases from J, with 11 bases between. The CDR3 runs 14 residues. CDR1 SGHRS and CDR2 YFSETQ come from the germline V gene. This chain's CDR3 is CASSLGPGAGELFF. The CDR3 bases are TGCGCCAGCAGCTTAGGGCCCGGGGCCGGGGAGCTGTTTTTT.

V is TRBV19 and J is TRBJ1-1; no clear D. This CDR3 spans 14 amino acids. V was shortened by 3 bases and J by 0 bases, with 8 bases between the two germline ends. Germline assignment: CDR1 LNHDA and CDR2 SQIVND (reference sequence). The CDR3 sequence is CASSIERMNTEAFF. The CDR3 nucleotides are TGTGCCAGTAGTATTGAGCGCATGAACACTGAAGCTTTCTTT.

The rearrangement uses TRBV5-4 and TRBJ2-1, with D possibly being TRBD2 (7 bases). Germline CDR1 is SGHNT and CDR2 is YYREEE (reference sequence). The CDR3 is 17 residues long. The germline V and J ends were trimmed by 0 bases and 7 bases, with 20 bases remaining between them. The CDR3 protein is CASSLGGGASVRNEQFF. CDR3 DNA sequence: TGTGCCAGCAGCTTGGGGGGGGGCGCGTCAGTTCGTAATGAGCAGTTCTTC.

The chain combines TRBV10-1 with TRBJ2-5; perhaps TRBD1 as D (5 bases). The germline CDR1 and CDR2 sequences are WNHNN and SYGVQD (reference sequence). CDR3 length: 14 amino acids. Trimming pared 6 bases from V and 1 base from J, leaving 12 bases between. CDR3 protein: CASSQGLSQETQYF. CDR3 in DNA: TGCGCCAGCAGCCAGGGCCTCTCCCAAGAGACCCAGTACTTC.

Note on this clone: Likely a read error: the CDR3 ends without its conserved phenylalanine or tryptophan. DNA of the CDR3: TGTGCCAGCAGCTTCGAGCGGGGTTCCTACGAGCAGTACCTC. Protein product: CASSFERGSYEQYL. The chain is built from TRBV7-2 and TRBJ2-7; 7 bases are shared with TRBD2. The CDR3 is made up of 14 amino acids. V lost 3 bases, J lost 1 base, and 3 bases stayed unmatched. Germline CDR1 SGHTA, CDR2 FQGNSA.